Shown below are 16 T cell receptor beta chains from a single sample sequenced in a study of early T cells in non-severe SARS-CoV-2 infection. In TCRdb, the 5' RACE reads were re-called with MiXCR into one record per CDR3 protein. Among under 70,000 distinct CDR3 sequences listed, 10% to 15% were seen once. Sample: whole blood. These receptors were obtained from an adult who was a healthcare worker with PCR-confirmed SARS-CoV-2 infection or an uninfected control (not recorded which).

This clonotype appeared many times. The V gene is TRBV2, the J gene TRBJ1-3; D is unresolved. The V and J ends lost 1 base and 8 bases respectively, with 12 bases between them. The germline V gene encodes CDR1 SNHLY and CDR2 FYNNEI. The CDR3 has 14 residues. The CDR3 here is CASSEGPQLDTIYF. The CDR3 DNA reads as TGTGCCAGCAGTGAAGGGCCCCAACTGGACACCATATATTTT.

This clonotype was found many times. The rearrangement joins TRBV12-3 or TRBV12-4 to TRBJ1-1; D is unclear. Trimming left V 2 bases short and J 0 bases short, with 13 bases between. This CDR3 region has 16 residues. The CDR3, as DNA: TGTGCCAGCAGTTTAAGTGTGGGAGTCATGAACACTGAAGCTTTCTTT. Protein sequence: CASSLSVGVMNTEAFF.

The CDR3 protein is CSARDPRGDEQYF. Here the CDR3 DNA reads TGCAGTGCTAGAGATCCGAGAGGCGACGAGCAGTACTTC. The chain combines TRBV20-1 with TRBJ2-7; D uncertain. The V gene lost 0 bases and the J gene lost 5 bases, with 11 bases spanning the gap. CDR1 is DFQATT, CDR2 SNEGSKA, per germline (reference sequence). This CDR3 comprises 13 residues.

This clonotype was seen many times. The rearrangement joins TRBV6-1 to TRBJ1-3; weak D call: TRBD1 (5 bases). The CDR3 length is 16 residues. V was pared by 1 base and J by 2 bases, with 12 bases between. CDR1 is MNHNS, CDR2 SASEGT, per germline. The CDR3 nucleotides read TGTGCCAGCAGTGAAGTCGAAGGGACCGCTGGAAACACCATATATTTT. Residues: CASSEVEGTAGNTIYF.

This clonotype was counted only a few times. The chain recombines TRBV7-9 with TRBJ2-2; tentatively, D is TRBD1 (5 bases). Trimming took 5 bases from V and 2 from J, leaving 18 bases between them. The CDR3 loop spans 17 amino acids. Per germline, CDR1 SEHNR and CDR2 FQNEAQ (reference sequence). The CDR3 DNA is TGTGCCAGCAGCCCCAATGGGGCAGCCTTAAACACCGGGGAGCTGTTTTTT. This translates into CASSPNGAALNTGELFF.

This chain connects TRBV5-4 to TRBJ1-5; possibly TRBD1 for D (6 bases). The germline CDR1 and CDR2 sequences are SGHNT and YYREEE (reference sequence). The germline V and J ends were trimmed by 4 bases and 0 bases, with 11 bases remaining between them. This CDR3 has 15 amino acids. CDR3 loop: CASSLQGYSNQPQHF. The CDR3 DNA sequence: TGTGCCAGCAGCCTTCAGGGGTATAGCAATCAGCCCCAGCATTTT.

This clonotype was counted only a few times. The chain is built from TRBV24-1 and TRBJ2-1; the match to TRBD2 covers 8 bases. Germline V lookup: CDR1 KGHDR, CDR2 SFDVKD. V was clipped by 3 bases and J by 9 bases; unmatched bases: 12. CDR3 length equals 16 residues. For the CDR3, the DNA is TGTGCCACCAGTGATCCGAGTAACCAGCGGGAGAGTGAGCAGTTCTTC. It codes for CATSDPSNQRESEQFF.

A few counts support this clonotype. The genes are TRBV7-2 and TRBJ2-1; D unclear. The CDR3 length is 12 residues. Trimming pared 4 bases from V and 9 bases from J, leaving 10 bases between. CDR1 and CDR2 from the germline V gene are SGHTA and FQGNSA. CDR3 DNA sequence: TGTGCCAGCAGCTCGATCGTGGCTGAGCAGTTCTTC. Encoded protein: CASSSIVAEQFF.

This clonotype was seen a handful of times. This CDR3 is CASRENEQYF. The CDR3 region has the DNA TGTGCCAGCAGGGAAAACGAGCAGTACTTC. The chain couples TRBV28 to TRBJ2-7; D is unresolved. The germline V gene encodes CDR1 MDHEN and CDR2 SYDVKM. CDR3 length equals 10 residues. V lost 6 bases to trimming and J lost 5 bases, with 5 bases between them.

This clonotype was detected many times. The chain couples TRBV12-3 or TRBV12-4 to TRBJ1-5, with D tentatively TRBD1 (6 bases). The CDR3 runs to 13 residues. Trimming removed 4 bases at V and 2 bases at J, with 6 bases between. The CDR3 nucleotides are TGTGCCAGCAGTTACAGGGGCAATCAGCCCCAGCATTTT. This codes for CASSYRGNQPQHF.

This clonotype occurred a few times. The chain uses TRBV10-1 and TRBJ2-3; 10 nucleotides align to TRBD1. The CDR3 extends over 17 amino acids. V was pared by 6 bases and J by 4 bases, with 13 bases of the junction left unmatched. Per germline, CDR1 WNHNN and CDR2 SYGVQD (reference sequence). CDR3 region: CASSMMGRDRGPDTQYF. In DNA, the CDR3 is TGCGCCAGCAGCATGATGGGGCGGGACAGGGGCCCAGATACGCAGTATTTT.

The CDR3 protein is CSASATQGTNNSPLHF. CDR3 bases: TGCAGTGCTAGCGCTACACAGGGGACAAATAATTCACCCCTCCACTTT. The V and J genes are TRBV20-1 and TRBJ1-6; 7 bases are shared with TRBD1. The V gene's germline CDR1 is DFQATT and CDR2 SNEGSKA (reference sequence). V dropped 3 bases and J dropped 5; count of bases not matched to a gene: 10. This CDR3 is 16 amino acids long.

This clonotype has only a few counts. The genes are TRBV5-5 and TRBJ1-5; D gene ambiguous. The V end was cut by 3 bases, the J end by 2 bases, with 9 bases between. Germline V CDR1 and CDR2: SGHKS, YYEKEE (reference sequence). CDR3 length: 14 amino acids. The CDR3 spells CASSWTIGNQPQHF. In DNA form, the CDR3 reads TGTGCCAGCAGCTGGACGATAGGCAATCAGCCCCAGCATTTT. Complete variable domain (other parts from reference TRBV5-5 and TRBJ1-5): DAGVTQSPTHLIKTRGQQVTLRCSPISGHKSVSWYQQVLGQGPQFIFQYYEKEERGRGNFPDRFSARQFPNYSSELNVNALLLGDSALYLCASSWTIGNQPQHFGDGTRLSIL.

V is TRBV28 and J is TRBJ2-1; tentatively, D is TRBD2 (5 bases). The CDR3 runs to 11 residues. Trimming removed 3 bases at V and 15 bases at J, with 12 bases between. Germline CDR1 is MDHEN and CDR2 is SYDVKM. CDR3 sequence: CASSFGVASFF. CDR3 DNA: TGTGCCAGCAGTTTCGGGGTAGCGTCGTTCTTC.

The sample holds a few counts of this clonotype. CDR3 DNA sequence: TGTGCCACCACGACTTCTGGGGCCAACGTCCTGACTTTC. This sequence encodes CATTTSGANVLTF. This chain joins TRBV10-3 and TRBJ2-6; no clear D. V was cut by 10 bases and J by 1 base, with 8 bases left in between. Per the germline V gene, CDR1 is ENHRY and CDR2 is SYGVKD. The CDR3 spans 13 residues.

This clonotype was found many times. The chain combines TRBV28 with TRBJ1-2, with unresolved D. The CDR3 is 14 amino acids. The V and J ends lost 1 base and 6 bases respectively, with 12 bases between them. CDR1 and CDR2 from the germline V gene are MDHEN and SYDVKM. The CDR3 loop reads CASSLSSGLDGYTF. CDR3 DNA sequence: TGTGCCAGCAGTTTATCTTCCGGGTTGGATGGCTACACCTTC.